The rows below give T cell receptor beta chains drawn from one sample of a study of CD8 T cells in Susac syndrome. TCRdb passed the immunoSEQ multiplex PCR reads through MiXCR, listing each CDR3 protein once. This sample has about 200,000 distinct CDR3 sequences, with about 91% found just once. Sequenced: CD4+ T cells from PBMCs. These receptors were collected from a human donor with Susac syndrome. Each CDR3 is given with its conserved first and last residue.

TRBV12-5 CASGNRQEAFF
TRBV27 CASSSPGLAGVTFF
TRBV7-3 CASSLYGSQETQYF
TRBV5-6 CASSLYYEQYF
TRBV6-5 CASSYSIGRHTEAFF
TRBV7-3 CASGSTDTQYF
TRBV20-1 CSARGTSGRGYEQYF
TRBV7-9 CASSSAGGGETQYF
TRBV10-3 CAISERMNTEAFF
TRBV7-6 CASSFEFSGNTIYF
TRBV5-1 CASSLQEANTEAFF
TRBV19 CASSGGHPYNEQFF
TRBV27 CASSPNGGASNQPQHF
TRBV5-1 CASSQQGFPYEQYF
TRBV20-1 CSAGTVANQPQHF
TRBV20-1 CSARFGTGSLETQYF
TRBV20-1 CSVSPRGKLYEQYF
TRBV6-2/TRBV6-3 CASSYSTSGGTGELFF
TRBV12-3/TRBV12-4 CASTATSGKDEQFF
TRBV19 CASTRSGTSGNNFPYEQYF
TRBV6-5 CASSYPGTGDSETQYF
TRBV28 CASSSPTAGSYEQYF
TRBV19 CASSIQPNYGYTF
TRBV6-2/TRBV6-3 CASRQYGTQEKLFF
TRBV5-4 CASKVTRAESTDTQYF
TRBV6-5 CASSRAGVGGDTQYF
TRBV6-6 CASTRGLLAKNIQYF
TRBV20-1 CSARDLGSTLTQTGELFF
TRBV4-2 CASSQTGTANTGELFF
TRBV6-5 CASSYSVRSYEQYF
TRBV6-5 CASSYTQGRVYEQYF
TRBV30 CAWSSWGETQYF
TRBV30 CAWSVSKVYGLGAKNIQYF
TRBV4-2 CASSQDKLLAGNYEQYF
TRBV12-3/TRBV12-4 CASRTSGGADEQFF
TRBV11-2 CASSLAEGQFQGDTQYF
TRBV18 CASSPPGVDTQYF
TRBV6-5 CASRPGRTYNEQFF